The rows below give T cell receptor beta chains drawn from one sample of a study of T cell responses to AZD1222 COVID-19 vaccine. Sequenced by immunoSEQ multiplex PCR; TCRdb stores in-frame clones only, minus some. The data show some 100,000 clones, around 84% seen once. The sequencing used peripheral blood, collected 28 days after the second AZD1222 dose. Source of these receptors: an adult who received the AZD1222 COVID-19 vaccine. CDR3s include the opening cysteine and the closing phenylalanine or tryptophan. The D gene is left open where the match is weak. Expanded clones get a size class; other rows say once, few or many, or leave the size out.

size: .
D: .
J: TRBJ1-4
V: TRBV5-1
DNA: TGCGCCAGCAGCTTGCAAGCAACTAATGAAAAACTGTTTTTT
CDR3: CASSLQATNEKLFF

size: .
D: .
J: TRBJ1-1
V: TRBV25-1
DNA: TGTGCCAGCAGTGAATTGGGAGGTCAGGACACTGAAGCTTTCTTT
CDR3: CASSELGGQDTEAFF

size: .
D: .
J: TRBJ1-4
V: TRBV5-1
DNA: TGCGCCAGCAGCCCTCAACCGGGCCTTGAAAAACTGTTTTTT
CDR3: CASSPQPGLEKLFF

size: few
D: .
J: TRBJ2-2
V: TRBV6-4
DNA: TGTGCCAGCAGTGAATTCGGGACCACGTCCGAGCGGGGGGAGCTGTTTTTT
CDR3: CASSEFGTTSERGELFF

size: .
D: .
J: TRBJ2-1
V: TRBV6-5
DNA: TGTGCCAGCGTCCCGCGGGGCTCCTACAATGAGCAGTTCTTC
CDR3: CASVPRGSYNEQFF

size: once
D: .
J: TRBJ2-1
V: TRBV7-9
DNA: TGTGCCAGCAGCCTCCCGATCGGTTCGAGAAATGAGCAGTTCTTC
CDR3: CASSLPIGSRNEQFF

size: .
D: TRBD1
J: TRBJ1-4
V: TRBV6-5
DNA: TGTGCCAGCAGCAGGGGACAGACTATGGATGTGGAACTGTTTTTT
CDR3: CASSRGQTMDVELFF

size: .
D: TRBD1
J: TRBJ2-7
V: TRBV4-3
DNA: TGCGCCAGCAGCCAAGATTTCCAGGGGGCGACCCAATGGGGGCAGTACTTC
CDR3: CASSQDFQGATQWGQYF

size: .
D: .
J: TRBJ1-3
V: TRBV2
DNA: TGTGCCAGCATGGGGGATTCGCGACACACCATATATTTT
CDR3: CASMGDSRHTIYF

size: .
D: TRBD2
J: TRBJ2-1
V: TRBV5-1
DNA: TGCGCCAGCAGCTTGCCTAACACACGGACTAGCAGGACCTACAATGAGCAGTTCTTC
CDR3: CASSLPNTRTSRTYNEQFF

size: .
D: .
J: TRBJ1-5
V: TRBV6-1
DNA: TGTGCCAGCAGTGAAGATAGAGCGGCGAATCAGCCCCAGCATTTT
CDR3: CASSEDRAANQPQHF

size: .
D: TRBD1
J: TRBJ2-3
V: TRBV11-1
DNA: TGTGCCAGCAGCCCCGGGACAGGCGACACAGATACGCAGTATTTT
CDR3: CASSPGTGDTDTQYF

size: .
D: .
J: TRBJ1-4
V: TRBV7-9
DNA: TGTGCCAGCAGCTTAGCCAGCGGGACAACTAATGAAAAACTGTTTTTT
CDR3: CASSLASGTTNEKLFF

size: .
D: TRBD2
J: TRBJ2-5
V: TRBV3-1/TRBV3-2
DNA: TGTGCCAGCAGCCAAGTACTAGCGGGAGAGACCCAGTACTTC
CDR3: CASSQVLAGETQYF

size: .
D: TRBD2
J: TRBJ2-1
V: TRBV30
DNA: TGTGCCTGGAGTGCCTCCCAGCGGGGGGGCCTCAATGAGCAGTTCTTC
CDR3: CAWSASQRGGLNEQFF

size: .
D: .
J: TRBJ1-2
V: TRBV30
DNA: TGTGCCTGGAGTGTAAATCGGCGGGGTTTAGCCTTC
CDR3: CAWSVNRRGLAF